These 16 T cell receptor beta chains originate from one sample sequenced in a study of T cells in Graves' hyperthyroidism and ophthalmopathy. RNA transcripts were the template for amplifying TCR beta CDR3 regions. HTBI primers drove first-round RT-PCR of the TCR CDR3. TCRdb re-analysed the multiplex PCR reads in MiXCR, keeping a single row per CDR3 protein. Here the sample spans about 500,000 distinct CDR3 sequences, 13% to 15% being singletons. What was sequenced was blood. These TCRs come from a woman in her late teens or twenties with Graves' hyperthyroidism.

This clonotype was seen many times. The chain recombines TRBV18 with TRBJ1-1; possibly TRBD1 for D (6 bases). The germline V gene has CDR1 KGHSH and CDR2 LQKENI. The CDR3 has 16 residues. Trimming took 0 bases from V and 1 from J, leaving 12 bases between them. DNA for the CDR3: TGTGCCAGCTCACCACCGGGGGCGGGAGGGAACACTGAAGCTTTCTTT. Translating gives CASSPPGAGGNTEAFF. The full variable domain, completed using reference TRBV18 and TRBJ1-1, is NAGVMQNPRHLVRRRGQEARLRCSPMKGHSHVYWYRQLPEEGLKFMVYLQKENIIDESGMPKERFSAEFPKEGPSILRIQQVVRGDSAAYFCASSPPGAGGNTEAFFGQGTRLTVV.

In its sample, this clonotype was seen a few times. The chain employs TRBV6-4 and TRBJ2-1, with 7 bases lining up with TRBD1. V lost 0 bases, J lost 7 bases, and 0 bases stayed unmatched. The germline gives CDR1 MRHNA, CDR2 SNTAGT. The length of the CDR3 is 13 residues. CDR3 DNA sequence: TGTGCCAGCAGTGACTCGGACAGGAATGAGCAGTTCTTC. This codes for CASSDSDRNEQFF.

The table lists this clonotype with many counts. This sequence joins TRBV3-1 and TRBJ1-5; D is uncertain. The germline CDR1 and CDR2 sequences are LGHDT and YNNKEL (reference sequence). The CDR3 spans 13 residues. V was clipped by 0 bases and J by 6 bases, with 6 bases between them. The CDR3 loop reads CASSQDRSQPQHF. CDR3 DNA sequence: TGTGCCAGCAGCCAAGACCGAAGTCAGCCCCAGCATTTT. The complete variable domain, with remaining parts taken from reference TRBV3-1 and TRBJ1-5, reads DTAVSQTPKYLVTQMGNDKSIKCEQNLGHDTMYWYKQDSKKFLKIMFSYNNKELIINETVPNRFSPKSPDKAHLNLHINSLELGDSAVYFCASSQDRSQPQHFGDGTRLSIL.

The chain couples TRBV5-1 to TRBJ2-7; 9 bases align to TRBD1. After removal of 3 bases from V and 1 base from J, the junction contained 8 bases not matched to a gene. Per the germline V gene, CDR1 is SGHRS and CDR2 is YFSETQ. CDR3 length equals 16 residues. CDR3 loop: CASSSGLGTGSYEQYF. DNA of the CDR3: TGCGCCAGCAGCTCGGGACTTGGGACAGGGTCCTACGAGCAGTACTTC. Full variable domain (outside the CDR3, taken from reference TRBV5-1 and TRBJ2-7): KAGVTQTPRYLIKTRGQQVTLSCSPISGHRSVSWYQQTPGQGLQFLFEYFSETQRNKGNFPGRFSGRQFSNSRSEMNVSTLELGDSALYLCASSSGLGTGSYEQYFGPGTRLTVT.

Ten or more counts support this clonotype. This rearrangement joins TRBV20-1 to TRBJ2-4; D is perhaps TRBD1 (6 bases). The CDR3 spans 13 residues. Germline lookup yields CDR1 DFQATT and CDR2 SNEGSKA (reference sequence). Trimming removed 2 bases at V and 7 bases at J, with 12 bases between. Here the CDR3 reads CSARNRGLNIQYF. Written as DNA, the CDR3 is TGCAGTGCTAGAAATAGGGGGTTGAACATTCAGTACTTC.

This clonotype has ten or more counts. This CDR3 is CASNGQGGTGELFF. Here the CDR3 DNA reads TGTGCCAGCAACGGACAGGGTGGCACCGGGGAGCTGTTTTTT. The chain uses TRBV2 and TRBJ2-2; 8 bases fit TRBD1. Trimming at V came to 7 bases and at J to 4 bases, leaving 5 bases not matched to a gene. The CDR3 spans 14 residues. Germline V gene sequence: CDR1 SNHLY, CDR2 FYNNEI.

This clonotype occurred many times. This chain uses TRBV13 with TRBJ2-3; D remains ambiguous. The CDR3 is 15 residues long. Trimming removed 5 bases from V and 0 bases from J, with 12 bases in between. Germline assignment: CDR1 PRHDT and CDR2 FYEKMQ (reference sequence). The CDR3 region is CASSLRTVSTDTQYF. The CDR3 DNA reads TGTGCCAGCAGCCTAAGGACGGTGAGCACAGATACGCAGTATTTT.

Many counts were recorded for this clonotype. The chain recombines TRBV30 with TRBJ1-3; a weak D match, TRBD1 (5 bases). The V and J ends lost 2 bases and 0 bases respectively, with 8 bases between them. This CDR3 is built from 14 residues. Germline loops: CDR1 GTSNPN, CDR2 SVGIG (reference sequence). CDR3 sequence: CAWSRGHSGNTIYF. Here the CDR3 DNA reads TGTGCCTGGAGTAGGGGTCACTCTGGAAACACCATATATTTT. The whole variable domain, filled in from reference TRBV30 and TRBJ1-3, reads SQTIHQWPATLVQPVGSPLSLECTVEGTSNPNLYWYRQAAGRGLQLLFYSVGIGQISSEVPQNLSASRPQDRQFILSSKKLLLSDSGFYLCAWSRGHSGNTIYFGEGSWLTVV.

The CDR3 bases are TGTGCCAGCAGCTTAGACTTGGGCGGGGAGCTGTTTTTT. It is translated as CASSLDLGGELFF. The rearrangement links TRBV11-2 to TRBJ2-2; D remains ambiguous. The CDR3 runs to 13 residues. Germline CDR1 and CDR2: SGHAT and FQNNGV. The ends were cut back, 0 bases at V and 7 bases at J, with 6 bases in the middle.

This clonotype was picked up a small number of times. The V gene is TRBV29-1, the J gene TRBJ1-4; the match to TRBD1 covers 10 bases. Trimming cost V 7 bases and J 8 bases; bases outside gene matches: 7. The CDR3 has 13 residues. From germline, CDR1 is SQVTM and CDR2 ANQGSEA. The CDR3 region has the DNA TGCAGCGCCGAAAGGGACAGGGGAGAAAAACTGTTTTTT. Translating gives CSAERDRGEKLFF.

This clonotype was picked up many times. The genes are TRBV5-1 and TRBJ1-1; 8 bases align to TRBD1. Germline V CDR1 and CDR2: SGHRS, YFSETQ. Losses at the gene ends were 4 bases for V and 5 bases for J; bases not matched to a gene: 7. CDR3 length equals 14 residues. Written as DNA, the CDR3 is TGCGCCAGCAGCAAAGACAGGGGAGAGACTGAAGCTTTCTTT. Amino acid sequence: CASSKDRGETEAFF. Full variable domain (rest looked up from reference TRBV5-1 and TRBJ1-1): KAGVTQTPRYLIKTRGQQVTLSCSPISGHRSVSWYQQTPGQGLQFLFEYFSETQRNKGNFPGRFSGRQFSNSRSEMNVSTLELGDSALYLCASSKDRGETEAFFGQGTRLTVV.

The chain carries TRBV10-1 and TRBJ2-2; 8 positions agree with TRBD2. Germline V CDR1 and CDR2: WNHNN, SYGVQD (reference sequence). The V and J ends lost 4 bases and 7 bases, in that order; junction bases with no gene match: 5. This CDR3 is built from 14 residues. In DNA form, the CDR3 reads TGCGCCAGCAGTGCGGGAGGGCCTATCGGGGAGCTGTTTTTT. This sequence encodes CASSAGGPIGELFF.

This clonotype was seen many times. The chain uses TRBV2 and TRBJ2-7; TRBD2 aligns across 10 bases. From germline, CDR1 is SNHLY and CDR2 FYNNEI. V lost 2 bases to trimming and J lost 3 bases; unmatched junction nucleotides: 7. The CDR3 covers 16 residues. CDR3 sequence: CASSEQREGAGYEQYV. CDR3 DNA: TGTGCCAGCAGTGAACAGCGGGAGGGCGCCGGCTACGAGCAGTACGTC.

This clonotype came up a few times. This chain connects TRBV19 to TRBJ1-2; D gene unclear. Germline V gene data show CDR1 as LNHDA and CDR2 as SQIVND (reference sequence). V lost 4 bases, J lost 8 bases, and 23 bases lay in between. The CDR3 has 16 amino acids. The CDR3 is CASSRLTTGYLEGYTF. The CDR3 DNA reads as TGTGCCAGTAGTAGACTTACGACCGGCTACCTGGAAGGCTACACCTTC. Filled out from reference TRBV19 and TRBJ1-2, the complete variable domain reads DGGITQSPKYLFRKEGQNVTLSCEQNLNHDAMYWYRQDPGQGLRLIYYSQIVNDFQKGDIAEGYSVSREKKESFPLTVTSAQKNPTAFYLCASSRLTTGYLEGYTFGSGTRLTVV.

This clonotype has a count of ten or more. CDR3 nucleotide sequence: TGTGCCAGCAGTTACGTGACAGGAGATCAGTTCTTC. It encodes CASSYVTGDQFF. This chain connects TRBV12-3 or TRBV12-4 to TRBJ2-1; D is possibly TRBD1 (6 bases). This CDR3 spans 12 amino acids. Trimming removed 4 bases from V and 13 bases from J, with 14 bases in between.

CDR3 sequence: CASSYGDRVADEQFF. The DNA for the CDR3 is TGTGCCAGCAGTTATGGGGACAGGGTTGCGGATGAGCAGTTCTTC. The genes are TRBV6-1 and TRBJ2-1; 9 nucleotides line up with TRBD1. The junction had 10 bases not matched to a gene; V was cut back by 5 bases and J by 8 bases. Germline V gene sequence: CDR1 MNHNS, CDR2 SASEGT. CDR3 length: 15 residues.